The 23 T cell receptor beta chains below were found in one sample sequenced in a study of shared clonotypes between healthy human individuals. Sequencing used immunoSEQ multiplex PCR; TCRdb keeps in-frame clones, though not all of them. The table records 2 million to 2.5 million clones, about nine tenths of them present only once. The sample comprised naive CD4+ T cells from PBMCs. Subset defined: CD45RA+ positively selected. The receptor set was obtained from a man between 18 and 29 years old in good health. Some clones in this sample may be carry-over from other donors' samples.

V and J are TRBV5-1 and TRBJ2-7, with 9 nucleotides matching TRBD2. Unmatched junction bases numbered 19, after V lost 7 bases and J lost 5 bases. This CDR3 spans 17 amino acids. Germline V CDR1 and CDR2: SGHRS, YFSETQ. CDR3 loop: CASLRGSGLAGSDEQYF. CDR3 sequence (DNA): TGCGCCAGCCTAAGGGGATCGGGACTAGCAGGTTCGGACGAGCAGTACTTC.

Written as DNA, the CDR3 is TGTGCCAGCAGCCAAGACAGGGGGTCATGGTCCTACGAGCAGTACTTC. Protein sequence: CASSQDRGSWSYEQYF. The chain joins TRBV4-2 to TRBJ2-7, with 7 bases that match TRBD1. There are 16 residues in the CDR3. Germline trimming cut 0 bases from V and 1 base from J; bases unmatched to any gene: 6. From germline, CDR1 is LGHNA and CDR2 YNFKEQ.

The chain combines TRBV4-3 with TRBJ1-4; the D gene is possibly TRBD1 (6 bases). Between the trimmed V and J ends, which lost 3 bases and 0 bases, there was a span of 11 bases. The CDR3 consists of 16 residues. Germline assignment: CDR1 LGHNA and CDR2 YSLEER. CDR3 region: CASSQEGGATNEKLFF. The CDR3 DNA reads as TGCGCCAGCAGCCAGGAAGGGGGTGCAACTAATGAAAAACTGTTTTTT.

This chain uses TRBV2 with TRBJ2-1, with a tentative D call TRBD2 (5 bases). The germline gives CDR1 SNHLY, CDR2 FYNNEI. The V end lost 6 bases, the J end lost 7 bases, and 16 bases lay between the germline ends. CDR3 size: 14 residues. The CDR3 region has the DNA TGTGCCAGCAGCAACAGTTTTAGGGAGAATGAGCAGTTCTTC. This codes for CASSNSFRENEQFF.

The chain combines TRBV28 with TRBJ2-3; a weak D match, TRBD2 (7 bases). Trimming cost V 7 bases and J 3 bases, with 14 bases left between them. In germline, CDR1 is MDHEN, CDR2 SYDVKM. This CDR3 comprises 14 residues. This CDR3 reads CASTKGGKTDTQYF. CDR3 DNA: TGTGCCAGCACCAAGGGGGGGAAGACAGATACGCAGTATTTT.

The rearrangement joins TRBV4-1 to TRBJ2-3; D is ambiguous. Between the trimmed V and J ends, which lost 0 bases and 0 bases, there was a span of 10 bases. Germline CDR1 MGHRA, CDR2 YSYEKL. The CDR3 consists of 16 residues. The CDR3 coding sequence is TGCGCCAGCAGCCAAGATCCTGGCGGAAGCACAGATACGCAGTATTTT. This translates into CASSQDPGGSTDTQYF.

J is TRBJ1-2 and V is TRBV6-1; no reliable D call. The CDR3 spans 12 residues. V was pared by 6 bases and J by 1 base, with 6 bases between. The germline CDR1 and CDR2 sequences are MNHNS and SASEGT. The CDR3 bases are TGTGCCAGCAGGAGAATTAACTATGGCTACACCTTC. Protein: CASRRINYGYTF.

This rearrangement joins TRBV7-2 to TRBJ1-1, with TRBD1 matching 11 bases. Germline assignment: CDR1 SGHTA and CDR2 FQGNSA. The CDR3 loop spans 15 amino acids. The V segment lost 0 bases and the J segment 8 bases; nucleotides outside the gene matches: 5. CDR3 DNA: TGTGCCAGCAGCTTAGCGGGACAGGGGGAAAAGGAAGCTTTCTTT. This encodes CASSLAGQGEKEAFF.

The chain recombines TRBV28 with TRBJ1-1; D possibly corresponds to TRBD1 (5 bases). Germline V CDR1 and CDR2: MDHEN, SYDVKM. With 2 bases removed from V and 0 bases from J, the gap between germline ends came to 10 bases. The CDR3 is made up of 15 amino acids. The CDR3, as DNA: TGTGCCAGCAGTTTAGGGGGGGTCGTGAACACTGAAGCTTTCTTT. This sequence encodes CASSLGGVVNTEAFF.

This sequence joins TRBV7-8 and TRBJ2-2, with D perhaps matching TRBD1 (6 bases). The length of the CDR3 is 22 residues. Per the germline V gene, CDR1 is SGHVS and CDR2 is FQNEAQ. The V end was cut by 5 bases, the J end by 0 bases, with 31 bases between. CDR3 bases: TGTGCCAGCAGCCCCTACCGCGAGACCCTACAGGGCCCCTCACCGAACACCGGGGAGCTGTTTTTT. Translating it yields CASSPYRETLQGPSPNTGELFF.

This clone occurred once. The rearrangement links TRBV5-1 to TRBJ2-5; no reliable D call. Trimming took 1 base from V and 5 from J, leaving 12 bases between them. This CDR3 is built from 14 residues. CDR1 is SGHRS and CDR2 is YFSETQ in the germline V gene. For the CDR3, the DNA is TGCGCCAGCAGCTTGCGGTGGTGGGATGAGACCCAGTACTTC. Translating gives CASSLRWWDETQYF. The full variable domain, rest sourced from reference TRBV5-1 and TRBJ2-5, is KAGVTQTPRYLIKTRGQQVTLSCSPISGHRSVSWYQQTPGQGLQFLFEYFSETQRNKGNFPGRFSGRQFSNSRSEMNVSTLELGDSALYLCASSLRWWDETQYFGPGTRLLVL.

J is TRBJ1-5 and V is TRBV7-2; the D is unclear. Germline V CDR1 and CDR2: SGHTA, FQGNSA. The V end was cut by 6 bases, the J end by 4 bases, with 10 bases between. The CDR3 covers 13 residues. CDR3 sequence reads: CASSSVSNQPQHF. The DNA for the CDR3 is TGTGCCAGCAGTTCAGTCTCGAATCAGCCCCAGCATTTT. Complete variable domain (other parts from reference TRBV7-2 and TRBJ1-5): GAGVSQSPSNKVTEKGKDVELRCDPISGHTALYWYRQSLGQGLEFLIYFQGNSAPDKSGLPSDRFSAERTGGSVSTLTIQRTQQEDSAVYLCASSSVSNQPQHFGDGTRLSIL.

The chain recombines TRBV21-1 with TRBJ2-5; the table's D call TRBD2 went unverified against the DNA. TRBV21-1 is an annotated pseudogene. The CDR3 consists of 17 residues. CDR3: CASSKVSGPGKGETQYF. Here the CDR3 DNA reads TGTGCCAGCAGCAAAGTTAGCGGCCCCGGCAAAGGGGAGACCCAGTACTTC.

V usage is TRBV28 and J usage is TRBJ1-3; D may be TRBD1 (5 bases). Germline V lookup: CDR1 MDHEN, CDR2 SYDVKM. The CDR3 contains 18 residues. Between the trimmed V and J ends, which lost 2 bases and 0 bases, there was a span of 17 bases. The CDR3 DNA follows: TGTGCCAGCAGTTTACGGGAAGGCAGGGTCCTCTCTGGAAACACCATATATTTT. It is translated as CASSLREGRVLSGNTIYF.

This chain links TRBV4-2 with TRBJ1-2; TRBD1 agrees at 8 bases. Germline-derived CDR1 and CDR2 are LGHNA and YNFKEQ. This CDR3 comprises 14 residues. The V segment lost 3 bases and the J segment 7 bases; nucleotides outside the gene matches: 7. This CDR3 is CASSQDRESGGYTF. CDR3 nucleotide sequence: TGTGCCAGCAGCCAGGACAGGGAATCGGGTGGCTACACCTTC.

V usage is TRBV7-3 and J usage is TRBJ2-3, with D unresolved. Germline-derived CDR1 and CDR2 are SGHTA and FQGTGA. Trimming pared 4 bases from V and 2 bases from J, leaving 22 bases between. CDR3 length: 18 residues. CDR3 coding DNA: TGTGCCAGCAGCTCTACCTTAAGCCCCGGTCGCTTCACAGATACGCAGTATTTT. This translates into CASSSTLSPGRFTDTQYF. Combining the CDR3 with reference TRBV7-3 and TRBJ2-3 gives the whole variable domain GAGVSQTPSNKVTEKGKYVELRCDPISGHTALYWYRQSLGQGPEFLIYFQGTGAADDSGLPNDRFFAVRPEGSVSTLKIQRTERGDSAVYLCASSSTLSPGRFTDTQYFGPGTRLTVL.

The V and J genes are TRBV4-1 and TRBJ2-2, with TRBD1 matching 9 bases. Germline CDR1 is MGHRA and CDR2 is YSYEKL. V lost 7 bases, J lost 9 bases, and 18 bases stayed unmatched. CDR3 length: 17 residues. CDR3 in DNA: TGCGCCAGCAATCCTACAGGGGGCCCCCTGCTCCACCGGGAGCTGTTTTTT. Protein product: CASNPTGGPLLHRELFF.

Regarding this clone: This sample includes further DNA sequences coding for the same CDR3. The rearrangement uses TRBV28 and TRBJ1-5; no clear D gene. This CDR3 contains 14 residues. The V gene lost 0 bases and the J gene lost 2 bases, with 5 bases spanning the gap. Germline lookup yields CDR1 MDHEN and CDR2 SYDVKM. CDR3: CASSLWGGNQPQHF. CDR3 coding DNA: TGTGCCAGCAGTTTATGGGGTGGCAATCAGCCCCAGCATTTT.

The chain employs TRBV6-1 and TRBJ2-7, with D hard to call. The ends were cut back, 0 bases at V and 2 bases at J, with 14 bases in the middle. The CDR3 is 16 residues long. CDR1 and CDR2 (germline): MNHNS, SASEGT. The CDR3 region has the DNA TGTGCCAGCAGTGAAGCGATGACGGGCTCGCCCTACGAGCAGTACTTC. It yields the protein CASSEAMTGSPYEQYF.

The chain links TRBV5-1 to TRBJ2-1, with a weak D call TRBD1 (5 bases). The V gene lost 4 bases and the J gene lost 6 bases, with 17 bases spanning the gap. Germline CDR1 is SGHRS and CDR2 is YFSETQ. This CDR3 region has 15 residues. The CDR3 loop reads CASSPTPQGSNEQFF. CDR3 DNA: TGCGCCAGCAGCCCAACACCTCAGGGATCCAATGAGCAGTTCTTC.

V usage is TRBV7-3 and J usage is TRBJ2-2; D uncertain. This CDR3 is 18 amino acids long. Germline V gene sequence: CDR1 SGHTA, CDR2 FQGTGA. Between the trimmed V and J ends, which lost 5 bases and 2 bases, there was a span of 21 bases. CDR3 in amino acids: CASSPHPPWGTNTGELFF. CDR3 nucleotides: TGTGCCAGCAGCCCCCACCCCCCTTGGGGTACAAACACCGGGGAGCTGTTTTTT.

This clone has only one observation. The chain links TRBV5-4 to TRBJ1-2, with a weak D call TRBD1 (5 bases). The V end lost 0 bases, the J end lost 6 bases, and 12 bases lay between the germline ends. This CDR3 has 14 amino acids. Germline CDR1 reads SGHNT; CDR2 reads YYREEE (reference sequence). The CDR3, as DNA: TGTGCCAGCAGCTTGGCAGGGCCCCAGGATGGCTACACCTTC. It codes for CASSLAGPQDGYTF. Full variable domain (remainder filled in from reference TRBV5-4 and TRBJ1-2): ETGVTQSPTHLIKTRGQQVTLRCSSQSGHNTVSWYQQALGQGPQFIFQYYREEENGRGNFPPRFSGLQFPNYSSELNVNALELDDSALYLCASSLAGPQDGYTFGSGTRLTVV.

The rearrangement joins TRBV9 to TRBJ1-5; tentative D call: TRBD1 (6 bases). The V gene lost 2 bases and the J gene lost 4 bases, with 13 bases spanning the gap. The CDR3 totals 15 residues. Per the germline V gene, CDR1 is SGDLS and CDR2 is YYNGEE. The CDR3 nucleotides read TGTGCCAGCAGCGTGGGTTCAGGACAGAATCAGCCCCAGCATTTT. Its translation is CASSVGSGQNQPQHF.